This TCR beta chain was identified during a study of blood T cell repertoires in COVID-19. Assay: immunoSEQ multiplex PCR; the TCRdb copy retains only in-frame clones and omits some. The sample contains tens of thousands of clones, about 93% of which appear only once. V lost 3 bases to trimming and J lost 7 bases; unmatched junction nucleotides: 6. CDR3 length: 13 amino acids. Germline V gives CDR1 GTSNPN, CDR2 SVGIG (reference sequence). The source is a human donor in a cohort sampled during active COVID-19. This rearrangement joins TRBV30 to TRBJ2-7; 10 bases are a match to TRBD1. Material for sequencing was peripheral blood. The CDR3, as DNA: TGTGCCTGGAGAAAGACAGGGGGCGGGGAGCAGTACTTC. Translating it yields CAWRKTGGGEQYF.